The entry below describes one TCR beta chain. Its antigen remains unidentified. The data are from a study of response to subunit inactivated influenza vaccine. A single record per CDR3 protein comes from TCRdb applying MiXCR to the RT-PCR reads. The data show hundreds of thousands of distinct CDR3 sequences, roughly 25% seen once. Germline loops: CDR1 SEHNR, CDR2 FQNEAQ (reference sequence). V was pared by 7 bases and J by 5 bases, with 2 bases of the junction left unmatched. The CDR3 consists of 11 residues. Study observations and caveats: Each seasonal influenza vaccination recruits few new T cells, the authors suggested.

This material consisted of CD4+ T cells sorted from PBMCs, taken around 5 days after vaccination. The clonotype comes from a man over 45 who received an inactivated influenza vaccine. This rearrangement joins TRBV7-9 to TRBJ2-7; 7 nucleotides line up with TRBD1. Here the CDR3 reads CASTDRDEQYF. The CDR3 nucleotides are TGTGCCAGCACTGACAGGGACGAGCAGTACTTC.